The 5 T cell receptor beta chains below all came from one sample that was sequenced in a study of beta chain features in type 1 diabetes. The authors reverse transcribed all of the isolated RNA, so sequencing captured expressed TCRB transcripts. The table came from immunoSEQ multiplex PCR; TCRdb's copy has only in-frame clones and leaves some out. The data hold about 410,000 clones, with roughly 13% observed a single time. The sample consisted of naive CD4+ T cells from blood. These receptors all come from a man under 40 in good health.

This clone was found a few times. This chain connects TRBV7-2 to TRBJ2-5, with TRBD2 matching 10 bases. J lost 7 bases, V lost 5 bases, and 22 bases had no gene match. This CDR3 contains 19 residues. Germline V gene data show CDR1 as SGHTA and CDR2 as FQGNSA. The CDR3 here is CASSLSWPGLARGYRTQYF. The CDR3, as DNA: TGTGCCAGCAGCCTCTCCTGGCCGGGACTAGCGAGAGGATACAGGACCCAGTACTTC.

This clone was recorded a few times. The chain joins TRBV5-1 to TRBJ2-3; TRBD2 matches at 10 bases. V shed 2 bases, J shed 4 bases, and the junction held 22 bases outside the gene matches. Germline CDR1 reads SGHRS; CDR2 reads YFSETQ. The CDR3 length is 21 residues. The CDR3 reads CASSFNERQAWASGSADTQYF. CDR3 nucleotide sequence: TGCGCCAGCAGCTTCAACGAAAGACAGGCATGGGCTAGCGGGAGCGCAGATACGCAGTATTTT. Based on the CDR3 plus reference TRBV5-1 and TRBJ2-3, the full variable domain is KAGVTQTPRYLIKTRGQQVTLSCSPISGHRSVSWYQQTPGQGLQFLFEYFSETQRNKGNFPGRFSGRQFSNSRSEMNVSTLELGDSALYLCASSFNERQAWASGSADTQYFGPGTRLTVL.

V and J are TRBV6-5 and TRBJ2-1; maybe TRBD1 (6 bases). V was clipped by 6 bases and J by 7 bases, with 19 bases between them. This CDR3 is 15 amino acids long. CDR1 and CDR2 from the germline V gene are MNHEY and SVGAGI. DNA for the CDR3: TGTGCCAGCAGGGGACACCTACTAGTTGGAAATGAGCAGTTCTTC. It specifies CASRGHLLVGNEQFF.

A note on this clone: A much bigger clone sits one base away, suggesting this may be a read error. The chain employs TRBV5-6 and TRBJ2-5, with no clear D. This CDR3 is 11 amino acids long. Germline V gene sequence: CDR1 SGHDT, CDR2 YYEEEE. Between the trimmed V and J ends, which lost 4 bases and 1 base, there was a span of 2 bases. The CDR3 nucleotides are TGTGCCAGCAGCACCCAAGAGACCCAGTACTTC. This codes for CASSTQETQYF.

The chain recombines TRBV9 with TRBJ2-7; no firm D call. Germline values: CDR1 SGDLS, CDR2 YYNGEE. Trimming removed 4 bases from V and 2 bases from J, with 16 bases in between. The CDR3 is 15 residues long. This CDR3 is CASSPSGDRAYEQYF. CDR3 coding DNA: TGTGCCAGCAGCCCCAGTGGGGATAGGGCCTACGAGCAGTACTTC.